These 18 T cell receptor beta chains originate from one sample sequenced in a study of regulatory T cells in long-lasting Graves disease. To make TCR beta libraries, researchers used iRepertoire HTBI primers and Arm-PCR of CDR3 regions. TCRdb called the multiplex PCR reads again in MiXCR, with one record for every CDR3 protein. The sample yields a few hundred thousand distinct CDR3 sequences, 23% seen once. Time point reported: persistent/refractory GD, antithyroid drugs over 5 years with positive TRAb. With RNA extracted from PBMCs as input, the TCR library was made. The sample here was peripheral blood mononuclear cells (PBMCs), taken when the disease was refractory, from a patient treated with antithyroid drugs. These receptors came from a female donor with Graves disease.

This clonotype was recorded at least ten times. CDR3: CASSLKGTSFTYEQYF. For the CDR3, the DNA is TGTGCCAGCAGCTTAAAGGGGACTAGTTTTACCTACGAGCAGTACTTC. V gene TRBV7-9 combines with J gene TRBJ2-7; 8 positions match TRBD2. From germline, CDR1 is SEHNR and CDR2 FQNEAQ (reference sequence). V trimming: 2 bases; J trimming: 2 bases; junction bases outside the gene matches: 8. The CDR3 length is 16 residues.

CDR3 in DNA: TGTGCCAGCAGTAGTGGACTAGCGGGGGGCACAGATACGCAGTATTTT. Translating gives CASSSGLAGGTDTQYF. The chain combines TRBV2 with TRBJ2-3; 13 bases match TRBD2. The V gene end was trimmed by 5 bases and the J gene end by 1 base; junction bases not matched to a gene: 3. The CDR3 spans 16 residues. The germline CDR1 and CDR2 sequences are SNHLY and FYNNEI.

This clonotype was seen only a few times. The rearrangement joins TRBV6-1 to TRBJ1-1; TRBD1 might be the D (5 bases). Trimming took off 5 bases at V and 11 bases at J, with 21 bases between the two ends. The CDR3 runs to 14 residues. Germline lookup yields CDR1 MNHNS and CDR2 SASEGT. The chain's CDR3 is CASSTVRDGHRAFF. The DNA for the CDR3 is TGTGCCAGCAGTACTGTCCGGGACGGCCATCGGGCTTTCTTT.

This clonotype was seen a few times. In nucleotides, the CDR3 is TGTGCCAGCAGTGAGGGGACAGCTAGCAATCAGCCCCAGCATTTT. It is translated as CASSEGTASNQPQHF. The chain employs TRBV2 and TRBJ1-5, with TRBD1 identical over 7 bases. Germline assignment: CDR1 SNHLY and CDR2 FYNNEI. Germline trimming cut 3 bases from V and 0 bases from J; bases unmatched to any gene: 2. The CDR3 consists of 15 residues.

This sequence joins TRBV9 and TRBJ1-3; D remains ambiguous. This CDR3 spans 16 amino acids. The V and J ends lost 1 base and 4 bases respectively, with 15 bases between them. Germline V gene data show CDR1 as SGDLS and CDR2 as YYNGEE. As DNA, the CDR3 is TGTGCCAGCAGCGTATCGGCTTCCGCCACGGGAAACACCATATATTTT. Protein product: CASSVSASATGNTIYF.

A single count supports this clonotype. The rearrangement uses TRBV6-5 and TRBJ1-5; TRBD1 agrees at 7 bases. Germline trimming cut 4 bases from V and 9 bases from J; bases unmatched to any gene: 12. CDR3 length equals 15 residues. In germline, CDR1 is MNHEY, CDR2 SVGAGI. The CDR3 spells CASSLRRQGDRPQHF. As DNA, the CDR3 is TGTGCCAGCAGTTTACGCCGACAGGGCGATCGGCCCCAGCATTTT.

This clonotype appeared many times. The chain combines TRBV6-1 with TRBJ1-2; no definite D call. The CDR3 loop spans 13 amino acids. CDR1 MNHNS and CDR2 SASEGT come from the germline V gene. V was cut by 8 bases and J by 2 bases, with 12 bases left in between. For the CDR3, the DNA is TGTGCCAGCCCTTGGCAGACAAACTATGGCTACACCTTC. Protein: CASPWQTNYGYTF.

This clonotype has a handful of counts. V usage is TRBV7-2 and J usage is TRBJ2-7; perhaps TRBD2 as D (6 bases). From germline, CDR1 is SGHTA and CDR2 FQGNSA. The CDR3 is made up of 15 amino acids. V dropped 5 bases and J dropped 2 bases, with 16 bases sitting between them. The CDR3, as DNA: TGTGCCAGCAGCACGAAAGCGGGTGGGGCCTACGAGCAGTACTTC. Translated, it gives CASSTKAGGAYEQYF.

This clonotype was seen repeatedly, ten times or more. This chain joins TRBV11-1 and TRBJ2-7; TRBD2 matches 9 bases. This CDR3 has 16 amino acids. V lost 4 bases, J lost 0 bases, and 7 bases stayed unmatched. The germline gives CDR1 SGHAT, CDR2 FQDESV (reference sequence). The CDR3 bases are TGTGCCAGCAGCTCCGGCTCGACTAGCGGCTCCTACGAGCAGTACTTC. Amino acids: CASSSGSTSGSYEQYF.

The table lists this clonotype with a few counts. The gene calls are TRBV29-1 and TRBJ1-2; TRBD1 aligns across 10 bases. The CDR3 totals 13 residues. J lost 7 bases, V lost 7 bases, and 9 bases had no gene match. Germline-derived CDR1 and CDR2 are SQVTM and ANQGSEA. CDR3 loop: CSAPRQGASGYTF. The CDR3 DNA follows: TGCAGCGCGCCCAGACAGGGGGCTTCTGGCTACACCTTC.

This clonotype occurred once. The chain uses TRBV12-3 or TRBV12-4 and TRBJ2-7; 8 nucleotides align to TRBD2. Trimming removed 7 bases from V and 6 bases from J; junction bases left unmatched: 11. The CDR3 loop spans 14 amino acids. CDR3 DNA sequence: TGTGCCAGCACTAAAGGACTAGCAAGGAGCGAGCAGTACTTC. Its protein is CASTKGLARSEQYF.

This clonotype was observed at least ten times. The chain joins TRBV28 to TRBJ1-1; maybe TRBD1 (5 bases). Germline V lookup: CDR1 MDHEN, CDR2 SYDVKM. CDR3 length equals 14 residues. Trimming left V 5 bases short and J 4 bases short, with 14 bases between. The DNA of the CDR3 is TGTGCCAGCAGTCTCAGGGACCGGAGCACTGAAGCTTTCTTT. Amino acid sequence: CASSLRDRSTEAFF.

This clonotype has ten or more counts. J is TRBJ2-5 and V is TRBV29-1, with D possibly matching TRBD1 (6 bases). CDR3 length: 12 amino acids. From germline, CDR1 is SQVTM and CDR2 ANQGSEA. V lost 3 bases and J 2 bases, leaving 7 bases between the germline ends. The DNA of the CDR3 is TGCAGCGTTGAGACAGGACAAGAGACCCAGTACTTC. It is translated as CSVETGQETQYF. Full variable domain (missing parts from reference TRBV29-1 and TRBJ2-5): SAVISQKPSRDICQRGTSLTIQCQVDSQVTMMFWYRQQPGQSLTLIATANQGSEATYESGFVIDKFPISRPNLTFSTLTVSNMSPEDSSIYLCSVETGQETQYFGPGTRLLVL.

On this clonotype itself: A junction boundary mismatches the germline segment, possibly from a read error. The chain uses TRBV12-3 or TRBV12-4 and TRBJ2-1; either TRBD1 or TRBD2 may supply D (6 bases each). The CDR3 extends over 16 amino acids. CDR3 protein: CASGLSRGAGDNEQFF. Here the CDR3 DNA reads TGTGCCAGCGGTTTGAGTAGGGGGGCGGGTGACAATGAGCAGTTCTTC.

This chain uses TRBV10-3 with TRBJ2-4; D is undetermined. This CDR3 comprises 13 residues. Trimming took off 2 bases at V and 10 bases at J, with 12 bases between the two ends. The V gene's germline CDR1 is ENHRY and CDR2 SYGVKD. CDR3 nucleotide sequence: TGTGCCATCAGTGAGATGGCAGGCCCGATTCAGTACTTC. Residues: CAISEMAGPIQYF.

V gene TRBV25-1 combines with J gene TRBJ2-7; 8 bases are a match to TRBD2. Germline-derived CDR1 and CDR2 are MGHDK and SYGVNS. V shed 7 bases and J 4 bases; nucleotides not matched to a gene: 9. The CDR3 has 14 amino acids. CDR3 amino acids: CASTGSGEGYEQYF. In DNA, the CDR3 is TGTGCCAGCACAGGTAGCGGGGAGGGTTACGAGCAGTACTTC.

There are a few counts of this clonotype. V and J are TRBV7-2 and TRBJ2-6, with D perhaps assigned TRBD1 or TRBD2 (5 bases each). With 5 bases removed from V and 0 bases from J, the gap between germline ends came to 14 bases. The germline V gene encodes CDR1 SGHTA and CDR2 FQGNSA. The CDR3 totals 17 residues. Here the CDR3 reads CASSQRGASSGANVLTF. The CDR3 DNA follows: TGTGCCAGCAGCCAGAGAGGGGCCTCCTCTGGGGCCAACGTCCTGACTTTC.

The chain links TRBV7-2 to TRBJ1-1; D is ambiguous. V was clipped by 2 bases and J by 1 base, with 8 bases between them. Per the germline V gene, CDR1 is SGHTA and CDR2 is FQGNSA. The CDR3 extends over 14 amino acids. CDR3 in DNA: TGTGCCAGCAGCTTATCCCCCCAGAACACTGAAGCTTTCTTT. Its translation: CASSLSPQNTEAFF.